This T cell receptor (beta chain) was observed in a study of CD8 T cells in Susac syndrome. The CDR3 spans 13 residues. Deletions cut 5 bases from V and 0 bases from J, with 4 bases between. Germline lookup yields CDR1 SEHNR and CDR2 FQNEAQ (reference sequence). CD8+ and CD4+ T cells were negatively isolated; TEMRA cells were FACS-enriched. Reverse transcription of about 0.5 to 1 ug RNA was performed with random hexamers. The amplification used immunoSEQ multiplex PCR on TCR beta CDR3; it spanned 54 Vbeta and 13 Jbeta. TCRdb passed the immunoSEQ multiplex PCR reads through MiXCR, listing each CDR3 protein once. The sample holds more than 55,000 distinct CDR3 sequences, roughly 94% seen once.

The receptor comes from a human donor in good health. The rearrangement uses TRBV7-9 and TRBJ2-2; no definite D call. Sequenced input: CD8+ T cells from PBMCs. CDR3 bases: TGTGCCAGCAGCCTTCCGAACACCGGGGAGCTGTTTTTT. It codes for CASSLPNTGELFF.